This T cell receptor (beta chain) was observed in a study of molecular identifiers for immune sequencing clone quantification. The table lists this clonotype with a few counts. Isolation of naive CD8 T cells was achieved by sorting on a CD8+CD4-CCR7+CD45RA+ phenotype. Previously described methods and listed TCR primers were used for bulk TCR libraries. TCRdb independently ran MiXCR on the PCR reads; one entry per CDR3 protein. The sample has about 640,000 distinct CDR3 sequences, 15% to 20% seen once. The germline V and J ends were trimmed by 5 bases and 7 bases, with 17 bases remaining between them. The CDR3 has 14 residues. The germline V gene has CDR1 GTSNPN and CDR2 SVGIG (reference sequence).

The sequenced material came from naive CD8+ T cells from blood, with Jurkat cell RNA spiked in. Subset defined: FACS-sorted CD8+CD4-CCR7+CD45RA+ naive T cells. V and J are TRBV30 and TRBJ1-4; D is unresolved. The origin of this receptor is a human donor in good health. Some libraries in this study had Jurkat cell RNA spiked in. This CDR3 reads CAWETQAGGEKLFF. The CDR3 DNA reads TGTGCCTGGGAGACGCAAGCCGGCGGTGAAAAACTGTTTTTT.